These 14 T cell receptor beta chains were sequenced from one sample in a study of blood T cell repertoires in COVID-19. Generated by immunoSEQ multiplex PCR, the TCRdb table keeps only in-frame clones and is missing some. The repertoire holds over 200,000 clones, with roughly 84% as singletons. The specimen was PBMCs or T cells enriched from blood (not recorded which). Every receptor here comes from a woman aged 40 to 50 who had recovered from COVID-19.

The CDR3 spells CASSPEAGVANQPQHF. The CDR3 coding sequence is TGTGCCAGCTCACCAGAGGCGGGGGTAGCGAATCAGCCCCAGCATTTT. The chain links TRBV18 to TRBJ1-5, with TRBD1 as a possible D gene (5 bases). CDR3 length: 16 amino acids. Trimming stripped 2 bases from V and 4 bases from J, with 15 bases between. Germline loops: CDR1 KGHSH, CDR2 LQKENI.

This chain joins TRBV18 and TRBJ1-1; 11 bases match TRBD1. The CDR3 extends over 14 amino acids. CDR1 and CDR2 from the germline V gene are KGHSH and LQKENI. V lost 5 bases and J lost 5; bases outside the gene matches: 4. CDR3 coding DNA: TGTGCCAGCTCAGAGGACAGGGGGCAGACTGAAGCTTTCTTT. Its translation: CASSEDRGQTEAFF.

The chain couples TRBV19 to TRBJ1-2, with D perhaps TRBD1 (6 bases). With 1 base removed from V and 8 bases from J, the gap between germline ends came to 17 bases. Germline values: CDR1 LNHDA, CDR2 SQIVND (reference sequence). The CDR3 consists of 15 residues. CDR3: CASSIGDIPLWGYTF. In DNA, the CDR3 is TGTGCCAGTAGTATAGGGGACATCCCCTTATGGGGCTACACCTTC.

This clone appeared a single time. V is TRBV5-1 and J is TRBJ1-1; 7 bases are a match to TRBD1. The CDR3 length is 14 residues. Looked up from germline, CDR1 is SGHRS and CDR2 is YFSETQ. V trimming: 4 bases; J trimming: 6 bases; junction bases outside the gene matches: 9. CDR3 nucleotide sequence: TGCGCCAGCAGCCCGAGACAGGGCTTGGCTGAAGCTTTCTTT. Translation: CASSPRQGLAEAFF.

The V gene is TRBV5-1, the J gene TRBJ2-7; 8 bases map to TRBD2. The CDR3 runs 16 residues. The germline V gene encodes CDR1 SGHRS and CDR2 YFSETQ. V gave up 0 bases and J gave up 4 bases; unmatched junction bases: 9. The CDR3 bases are TGCGCCAGCAGCTTGGTCCAAGGACTAGCTGGGTACGAGCAGTACTTC. It specifies CASSLVQGLAGYEQYF.

This chain links TRBV3-1 (or the pseudogene TRBV3-2) with TRBJ2-1; 11 bases are shared with TRBD2. With 0 bases clipped from V and 14 bases from J, the junction kept 9 bases outside the gene matches. The V gene's germline CDR1 is LGHDT and CDR2 YNNKEL (reference sequence). This CDR3 is built from 15 residues. The CDR3 protein is CASSQDRVAGGGKFF. For the CDR3, the DNA is TGTGCCAGCAGCCAAGATCGAGTAGCGGGAGGGGGAAAGTTCTTC.

CDR3 loop: CASSAGQRLGTDTQYF. In nucleotides, the CDR3 is TGTGCCAGCAGCGCAGGGCAGCGCTTGGGCACAGATACGCAGTATTTT. The chain uses TRBV9 and TRBJ2-3, with D possibly being TRBD1 (5 bases). Germline loops: CDR1 SGDLS, CDR2 YYNGEE. V was shortened by 3 bases and J by 1 base, with 15 bases between the two germline ends. The CDR3 covers 16 residues.

This clone was seen only once. The genes are TRBV7-2 and TRBJ1-1, with no clear D. The ends were cut back, 5 bases at V and 1 base at J, with 11 bases in the middle. This CDR3 has 14 residues. In germline, CDR1 is SGHTA, CDR2 FQGNSA. This chain's CDR3 is CASSPDKENTEAFF. The CDR3 bases are TGTGCCAGCAGCCCTGACAAGGAGAACACTGAAGCTTTCTTT. The variable domain in full, completed from reference TRBV7-2 and TRBJ1-1, reads GAGVSQSPSNKVTEKGKDVELRCDPISGHTALYWYRQSLGQGLEFLIYFQGNSAPDKSGLPSDRFSAERTGGSVSTLTIQRTQQEDSAVYLCASSPDKENTEAFFGQGTRLTVV.

This chain joins TRBV19 and TRBJ1-5; D unclear. Trimming took 3 bases from V and 3 from J, leaving 9 bases between them. CDR1 LNHDA and CDR2 SQIVND come from the germline V gene (reference sequence). This CDR3 is built from 14 residues. Written as DNA, the CDR3 is TGTGCCAGTAGTATGTGGCAAGACAATCAGCCCCAGCATTTT. This encodes CASSMWQDNQPQHF.

The V and J genes are TRBV12-3 or TRBV12-4 and TRBJ1-3, with D unresolved. The CDR3 covers 13 residues. V gave up 4 bases and J gave up 4 bases, with 8 bases separating them. As DNA, the CDR3 is TGTGCCAGCAGTTCGAACTTCGGAAACACCATATATTTT. This codes for CASSSNFGNTIYF.

This clone was detected only once. This chain uses TRBV2 with TRBJ2-4; 8 bases fit TRBD2. Germline CDR1 and CDR2: SNHLY and FYNNEI. This CDR3 contains 16 residues. After removal of 6 bases from V and 0 bases from J, the junction contained 7 bases not matched to a gene. CDR3 loop: CASSPTSGLAKNIQYF. The CDR3 nucleotides read TGTGCCAGCAGCCCTACTAGCGGCCTAGCCAAAAACATTCAGTACTTC.

J is TRBJ2-7 and V is TRBV6-2 or TRBV6-3, with 10 bases that match TRBD1. The ends lost 5 bases at V and 1 base at J; junction bases unmatched: 5. The CDR3 length is 15 residues. From germline, CDR1 is MNHEY and CDR2 SVGEGT. The CDR3, as DNA: TGTGCCAGCAGTAACCGGGACAGGGGTTCCTACGAGCAGTACGTC. Translation: CASSNRDRGSYEQYV.

The chain carries TRBV7-9 and TRBJ1-4; TRBD1 matches at 7 bases. Trimming removed 1 base from V and 7 bases from J; junction bases left unmatched: 3. The CDR3 is 14 residues long. The germline V gene encodes CDR1 SEHNR and CDR2 FQNEAQ (reference sequence). CDR3 sequence reads: CASSLEGGGEKLFF. The CDR3, as DNA: TGTGCCAGCAGCTTAGAAGGGGGCGGTGAAAAACTGTTTTTT. The variable domain in full, with the rest retrieved from reference TRBV7-9 and TRBJ1-4, is DTGVSQNPRHKITKRGQNVTFRCDPISEHNRLYWYRQTLGQGPEFLTYFQNEAQLEKSRLLSDRFSAERPKGSFSTLEIQRTEQGDSAMYLCASSLEGGGEKLFFGSGTQLSVL.

V usage is TRBV3-1 (or the pseudogene TRBV3-2) and J usage is TRBJ1-6; no firm D call. V lost 4 bases and J lost 10, with 8 bases in between. The CDR3 runs 12 residues. From germline, CDR1 is LGHDT and CDR2 YNNKEL (reference sequence). CDR3 bases: TGTGCCAGCAGCCCAGGTCGGTCACCCCTCCACTTT. This codes for CASSPGRSPLHF.